This T cell receptor (beta chain) comes out of a study of blood T cell repertoires in COVID-19. About the study: Samples taken during acute and convalescent COVID-19 were collected in the United States, Italy and Spain. PBMCs, B-cell-depleted T cells, or T cells were the source of the cDNA or gDNA that made up the material.

Trimming cost V 1 base and J 6 bases, with 15 bases left between them. This CDR3 has 15 amino acids. Germline V gives CDR1 SGHAT, CDR2 FQNNGV. In the authors' workflow: Estimates of nucleated cell counts were drawn from the amplification of reference gene primers. TCRdb's table, derived via immunoSEQ multiplex PCR, lists solely in-frame clones and lacks some. The V and J calls and clone size were taken over from that table, and D and trimming were inferred from the DNA. The sample has about 150,000 clones, about 83% seen once; the top ten hold around 5%. This TCR was recovered from a human donor in a cohort sampled during active COVID-19. The sequenced sample was peripheral blood. The chain recombines TRBV11-2 with TRBJ1-1; TRBD1 is a possible D gene (6 bases). This CDR3 is CASSLVQGIMPEAFF. The CDR3 bases are TGTGCCAGCAGCTTAGTGCAGGGGATTATGCCTGAAGCTTTCTTT.